This T cell receptor beta chain was sequenced during a study of blood T cells in healthy people across ages. It was with a sample-barcoded 5' primer and a J-beta primer mix that a second PCR of roughly 6 to 12 cycles was run. TCRdb fed the 5' RACE reads into MiXCR, producing one record per CDR3 protein. The sample has 1,300,000 or so distinct CDR3 sequences, roughly 64% seen once. Germline lookup yields CDR1 DFQATT and CDR2 SNEGSKA (reference sequence). V lost 4 bases, J lost 4 bases, and 8 bases lay in between. This CDR3 spans 12 amino acids. This clonotype has more than one count but fewer than ten.

The origin of this receptor is a man younger than 30 in good health. Sequencing input: blood. The rearrangement links TRBV20-1 to TRBJ2-1, with no clear D. CDR3 loop: CSATDGYNEQFF. CDR3 in DNA: TGCAGTGCTACGGACGGATACAATGAGCAGTTCTTC.